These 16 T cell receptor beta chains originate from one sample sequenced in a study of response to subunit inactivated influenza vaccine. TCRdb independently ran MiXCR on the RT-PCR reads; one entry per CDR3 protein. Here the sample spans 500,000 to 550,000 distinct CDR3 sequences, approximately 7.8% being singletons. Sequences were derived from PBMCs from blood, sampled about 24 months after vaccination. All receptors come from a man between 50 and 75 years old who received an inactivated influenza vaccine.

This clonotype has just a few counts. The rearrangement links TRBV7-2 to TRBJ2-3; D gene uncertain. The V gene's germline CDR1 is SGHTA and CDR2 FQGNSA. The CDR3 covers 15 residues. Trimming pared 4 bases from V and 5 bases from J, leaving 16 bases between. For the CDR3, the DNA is TGTGCCAGCAGCTCCAGCAGACCGCCGGGAGATACGCAGTATTTT. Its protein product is CASSSSRPPGDTQYF.

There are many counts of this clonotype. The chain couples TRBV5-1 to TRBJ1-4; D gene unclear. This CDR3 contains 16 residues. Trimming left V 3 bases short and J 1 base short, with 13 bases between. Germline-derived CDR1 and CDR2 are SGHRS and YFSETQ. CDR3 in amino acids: CASSWSTSGTNEKLFF. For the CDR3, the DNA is TGCGCCAGCAGCTGGTCCACAAGCGGAACTAATGAAAAACTGTTTTTT. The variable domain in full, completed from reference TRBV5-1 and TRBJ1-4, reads KAGVTQTPRYLIKTRGQQVTLSCSPISGHRSVSWYQQTPGQGLQFLFEYFSETQRNKGNFPGRFSGRQFSNSRSEMNVSTLELGDSALYLCASSWSTSGTNEKLFFGSGTQLSVL.

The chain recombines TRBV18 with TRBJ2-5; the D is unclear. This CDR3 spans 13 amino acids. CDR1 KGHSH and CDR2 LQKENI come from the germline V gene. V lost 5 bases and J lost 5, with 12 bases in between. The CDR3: CASSRRVGETQYF. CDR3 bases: TGTGCCAGCTCAAGAAGGGTGGGGGAGACCCAGTACTTC.

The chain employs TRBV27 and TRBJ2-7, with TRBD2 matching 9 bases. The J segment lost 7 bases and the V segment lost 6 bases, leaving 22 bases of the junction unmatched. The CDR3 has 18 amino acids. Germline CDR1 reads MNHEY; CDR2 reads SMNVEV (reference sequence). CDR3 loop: CASSRIAAGGPLPLEQYF. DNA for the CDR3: TGTGCCAGCAGCCGCATCGCGGCGGGGGGGCCCCTTCCGTTGGAGCAGTACTTC.

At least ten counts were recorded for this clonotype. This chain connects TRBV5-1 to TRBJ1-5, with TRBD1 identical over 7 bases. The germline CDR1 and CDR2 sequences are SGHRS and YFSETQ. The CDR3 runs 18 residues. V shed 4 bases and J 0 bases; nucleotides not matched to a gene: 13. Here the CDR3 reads CASSVDTGVPYSNQPQHF. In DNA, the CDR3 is TGCGCCAGCAGCGTCGACACAGGGGTCCCTTATAGCAATCAGCCCCAGCATTTT.

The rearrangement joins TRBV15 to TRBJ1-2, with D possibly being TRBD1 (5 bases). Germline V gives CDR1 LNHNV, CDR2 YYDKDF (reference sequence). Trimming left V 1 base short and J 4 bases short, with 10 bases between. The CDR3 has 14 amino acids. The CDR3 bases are TGTGCCACCAGCAGAGGTCAGGGAGGCTATGGCTACACCTTC. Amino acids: CATSRGQGGYGYTF.

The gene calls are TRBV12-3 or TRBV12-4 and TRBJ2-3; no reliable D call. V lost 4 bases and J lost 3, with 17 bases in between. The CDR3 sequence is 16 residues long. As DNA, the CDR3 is TGTGCCAGCAGTTCCCGACTTGTGGGTGTGACAGATACGCAGTATTTT. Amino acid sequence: CASSSRLVGVTDTQYF.

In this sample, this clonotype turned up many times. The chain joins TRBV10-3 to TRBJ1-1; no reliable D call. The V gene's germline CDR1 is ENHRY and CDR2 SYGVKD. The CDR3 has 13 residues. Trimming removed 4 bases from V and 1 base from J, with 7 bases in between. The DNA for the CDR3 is TGTGCCATCAGTGTCCAGACGAACACTGAAGCTTTCTTT. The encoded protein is CAISVQTNTEAFF.

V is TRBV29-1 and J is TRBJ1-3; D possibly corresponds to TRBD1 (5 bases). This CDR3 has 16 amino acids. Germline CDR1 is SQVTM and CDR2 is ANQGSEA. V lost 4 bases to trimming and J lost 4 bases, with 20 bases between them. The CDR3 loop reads CSVAFGGQGPGNTIYF. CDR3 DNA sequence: TGCAGCGTTGCGTTTGGCGGCCAGGGACCAGGAAACACCATATATTTT.

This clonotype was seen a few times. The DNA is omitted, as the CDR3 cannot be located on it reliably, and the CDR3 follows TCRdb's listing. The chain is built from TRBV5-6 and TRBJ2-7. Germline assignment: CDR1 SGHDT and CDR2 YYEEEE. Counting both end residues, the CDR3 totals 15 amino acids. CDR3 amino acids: CASSFGPGSTYEQYF.

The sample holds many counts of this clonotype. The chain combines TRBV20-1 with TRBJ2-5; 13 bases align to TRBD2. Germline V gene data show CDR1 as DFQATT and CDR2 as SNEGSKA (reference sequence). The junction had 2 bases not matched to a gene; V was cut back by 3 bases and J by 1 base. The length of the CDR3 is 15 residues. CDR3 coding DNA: TGCAGTGCTAGGGGACTAGCGGGATTCCAAGAGACCCAGTACTTC. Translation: CSARGLAGFQETQYF.

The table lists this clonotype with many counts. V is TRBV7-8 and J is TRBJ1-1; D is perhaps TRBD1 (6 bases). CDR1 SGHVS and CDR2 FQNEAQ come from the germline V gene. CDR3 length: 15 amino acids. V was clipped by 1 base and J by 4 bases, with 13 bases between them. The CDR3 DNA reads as TGTGCCAGCAGCTTAGAGTTTAGGGGGAGCACTGAAGCTTTCTTT. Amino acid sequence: CASSLEFRGSTEAFF.

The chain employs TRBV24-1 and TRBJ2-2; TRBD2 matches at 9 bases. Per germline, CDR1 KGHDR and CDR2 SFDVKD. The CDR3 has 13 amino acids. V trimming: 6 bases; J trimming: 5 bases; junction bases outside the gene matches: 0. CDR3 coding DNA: TGTGCCACCAGTAGCGGGGGGACCGGGGAGCTGTTTTTT. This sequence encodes CATSSGGTGELFF.

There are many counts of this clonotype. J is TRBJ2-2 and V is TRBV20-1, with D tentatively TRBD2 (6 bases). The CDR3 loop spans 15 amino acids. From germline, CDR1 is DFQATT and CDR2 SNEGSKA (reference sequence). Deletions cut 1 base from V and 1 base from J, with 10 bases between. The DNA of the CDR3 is TGCAGTGCTAGAGCGGGCGGGGTGAACACCGGGGAGCTGTTTTTT. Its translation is CSARAGGVNTGELFF.

CDR3 residues: CASSRSGEYYEQYF. The DNA for the CDR3 is TGTGCCAGCAGCCGATCCGGGGAATACTACGAGCAGTACTTC. The V and J genes are TRBV3-1 and TRBJ2-7, with D tentatively TRBD2 (5 bases). In germline, CDR1 is LGHDT, CDR2 YNNKEL (reference sequence). V was trimmed by 4 bases and J by 3 bases, leaving 13 bases between them. This CDR3 comprises 14 residues.

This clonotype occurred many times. CDR3 in amino acids: CASRVLGAQYF. The CDR3 bases are TGTGCCAGCAGAGTCCTCGGGGCGCAGTACTTC. The chain couples TRBV6-5 to TRBJ2-7; the D call may be TRBD1 or TRBD2 (5 bases each). The CDR3 sequence is 11 residues long. V was pared by 6 bases and J by 9 bases, with 12 bases between. Looked up from germline, CDR1 is MNHEY and CDR2 is SVGAGI.